A single sample is the source of the 5 T cell receptor beta chains below, sequenced in a study of T-cell memory formation after mild COVID-19. TCRdb reprocessed the 5' RACE reads via MiXCR and lists one record per CDR3 protein. This table has 100,000 to 120,000 distinct CDR3 sequences, 22% appearing once. The sequenced sample consisted of PBMCs or a T cell subset sorted from them (not recorded which). Receptors originate from a man in his late teens or twenties who had mild COVID-19 (a few samples of this study predate the infection). Cell type and time point are not known.

V and J are TRBV7-8 and TRBJ2-5; TRBD1 aligns across 9 bases. J gave up 4 bases and V 3 bases, and 9 bases lay outside the gene matches. Germline CDR1 is SGHVS and CDR2 is FQNEAQ. The CDR3 totals 16 residues. The CDR3 sequence: CASSLEGQGSGETQYF. The CDR3 DNA reads as TGTGCCAGCAGCTTGGAGGGACAGGGAAGTGGAGAGACCCAGTACTTC.

The chain carries TRBV14 and TRBJ2-7; D may be TRBD1 (5 bases). The CDR3 extends over 13 amino acids. Germline V lookup: CDR1 SGHDN, CDR2 FVKESK. Trimming removed 1 base from V and 2 bases from J, with 6 bases in between. CDR3 amino acids: CASSQADTYEQYV. CDR3 DNA: TGTGCCAGCAGCCAAGCGGACACCTACGAGCAGTACGTC.

This rearrangement joins TRBV10-1 to TRBJ1-5; D is unresolved. This CDR3 region has 13 residues. With 4 bases removed from V and 5 bases from J, the gap between germline ends came to 9 bases. From germline, CDR1 is WNHNN and CDR2 SYGVQD (reference sequence). The CDR3 nucleotides read TGCGCCAGCAGTGCTACCCTCCATCAGCCCCAGCATTTT. Translation gives CASSATLHQPQHF.

V gene TRBV5-1 combines with J gene TRBJ2-6; the D call may be TRBD1 or TRBD2 (5 bases each). From germline, CDR1 is SGHRS and CDR2 YFSETQ. CDR3 size: 19 residues. Trimming removed 4 bases at V and 0 bases at J, with 20 bases between. In nucleotides, the CDR3 is TGCGCCAGCAGCCCAGACTTCGGGACCCCACTCTCTGGGGCCAACGTCCTGACTTTC. Translating it yields CASSPDFGTPLSGANVLTF.

V usage is TRBV10-3 and J usage is TRBJ2-7; 8 bases are a match to TRBD2. Germline assignment: CDR1 ENHRY and CDR2 SYGVKD. The CDR3 runs 14 residues. Germline trimming cut 4 bases from V and 5 bases from J; bases unmatched to any gene: 7. CDR3 residues: CAISGPGLGDEQYV. In DNA form, the CDR3 reads TGTGCCATCAGTGGGCCGGGACTAGGGGACGAGCAGTACGTC.